This passage covers 28 T cell receptor beta chains from one sample sequenced in a study of blood T cell repertoires in COVID-19. Libraries were prepared by immunoSEQ multiplex PCR; TCRdb keeps only in-frame clonotypes and omits some of them. The table includes about 110,000 clones, 71% detected once. The sample taken for sequencing was peripheral blood. These receptor sequences come from a human donor with acute or convalescent COVID-19. The donor label of this sample is uncertain.

The rearrangement joins TRBV5-1 to TRBJ1-5; a possible D gene is TRBD1 (5 bases). V was cut by 5 bases and J by 7 bases, with 16 bases left in between. Germline-derived CDR1 and CDR2 are SGHRS and YFSETQ. The CDR3 consists of 14 residues. DNA of the CDR3: TGCGCCAGCAGTTTAGCAGGGTCTGGGCAGCCCCAGCATTTT. Translated: CASSLAGSGQPQHF.

The rearrangement links TRBV2 to TRBJ2-7; the D gene is possibly TRBD1 (6 bases). Per the germline V gene, CDR1 is SNHLY and CDR2 is FYNNEI. V dropped 8 bases and J dropped 6 bases, with 17 bases sitting between them. The CDR3 has 13 residues. CDR3 protein: CASGEHRDVEQYV. CDR3 sequence (DNA): TGTGCCAGCGGAGAACACAGGGACGTCGAGCAGTACGTC.

The sample holds a few counts of this clone. The chain combines TRBV6-5 with TRBJ2-2, with D maybe TRBD1 (5 bases). Trimming cost V 6 bases and J 3 bases, with 11 bases left between them. The CDR3 covers 14 residues. The germline V gene has CDR1 MNHEY and CDR2 SVGAGI. DNA for the CDR3: TGTGCCAGCAGCCCACCCAGGGACACCGGGGAGCTGTTTTTT. Protein sequence: CASSPPRDTGELFF.

V usage is TRBV7-9 and J usage is TRBJ1-2; 7 positions match TRBD1. The ends lost 2 bases at V and 2 bases at J; junction bases unmatched: 2. The CDR3 runs 14 residues. Germline V gives CDR1 SEHNR, CDR2 FQNEAQ (reference sequence). As DNA, the CDR3 is TGTGCCAGCAGCTTATCACAGGGGAACTATGGCTACACCTTC. Translated, it gives CASSLSQGNYGYTF. The whole variable domain, remainder taken from reference TRBV7-9 and TRBJ1-2, is DTGVSQNPRHKITKRGQNVTFRCDPISEHNRLYWYRQTLGQGPEFLTYFQNEAQLEKSRLLSDRFSAERPKGSFSTLEIQRTEQGDSAMYLCASSLSQGNYGYTFGSGTRLTVV.

The chain employs TRBV6-2 or TRBV6-3 and TRBJ1-5; no clear D. CDR1 and CDR2 from the germline V gene are MNHEY and SVGEGT. Deletions cut 5 bases from V and 2 bases from J, with 13 bases between. This CDR3 is built from 15 residues. The CDR3 loop reads CASSLPGRGNQPQHF. Here the CDR3 DNA reads TGTGCCAGCAGTCTCCCCGGGAGGGGCAATCAGCCCCAGCATTTT.

The chain is built from TRBV4-1 and TRBJ1-3; a weak D match, TRBD1 (6 bases). CDR3 length: 16 residues. Germline assignment: CDR1 MGHRA and CDR2 YSYEKL. Trimming cost V 4 bases and J 3 bases, with 16 bases left between them. The CDR3 region has the DNA TGCGCCAGCAGCCGGAAATGGACAGAAGATGGAAACACCATATATTTT. It codes for CASSRKWTEDGNTIYF.

This clone appeared a few times. The gene calls are TRBV5-5 and TRBJ1-1; 7 bases map to TRBD1. The V gene's germline CDR1 is SGHKS and CDR2 YYEKEE (reference sequence). The junction had 6 bases not matched to a gene; V was cut back by 4 bases and J by 0 bases. This CDR3 comprises 15 residues. CDR3 in amino acids: CASSPPGQMNTEAFF. The CDR3 DNA follows: TGTGCCAGCAGCCCCCCGGGACAGATGAACACTGAAGCTTTCTTT.

The rearrangement links TRBV28 to TRBJ1-1; perhaps TRBD1 as D (5 bases). The V gene's germline CDR1 is MDHEN and CDR2 SYDVKM. This CDR3 spans 15 amino acids. V was trimmed by 2 bases and J by 6 bases, leaving 16 bases between them. The chain's CDR3 is CASSLIGSRDAEAFF. The CDR3 coding sequence is TGTGCCAGCAGTTTAATCGGGAGCAGGGATGCTGAAGCTTTCTTT.

This clone was observed a few times. The rearrangement uses TRBV6-5 and TRBJ2-7; 10 nucleotides align to TRBD2. The CDR3 has 13 amino acids. The trim removed 6 bases at V and 4 bases at J, leaving 3 bases unmatched. Germline CDR1 and CDR2: MNHEY and SVGAGI. CDR3 sequence: CASRASGGYEQYF. The DNA of the CDR3 is TGTGCCAGCAGGGCTAGCGGGGGTTACGAGCAGTACTTC.

CDR3 residues: CASSAEGTPTRPSGTGELFF. For the CDR3, the DNA is TGTGCCAGCAGCGCAGAAGGGACACCAACCCGCCCTAGTGGCACCGGGGAGCTGTTTTTT. The J gene is TRBJ2-2, the V gene TRBV9, with a weak D call TRBD1 (6 bases). CDR1 is SGDLS and CDR2 is YYNGEE in the germline V gene. The CDR3 is 20 amino acids. V lost 3 bases, J lost 4 bases, and 28 bases lay in between.

The chain is built from TRBV4-1 and TRBJ1-2; 7 nucleotides match TRBD1. V shed 0 bases, J shed 2 bases, and the junction held 9 bases outside the gene matches. Germline loops: CDR1 MGHRA, CDR2 YSYEKL. The CDR3 consists of 17 residues. CDR3 nucleotide sequence: TGCGCCAGCAGCCAAGATCTACAGGGGCTCATAAACTATGGCTACACCTTC. Its protein product is CASSQDLQGLINYGYTF.

This clone has only one observation. The chain has TRBV18 and TRBJ1-2, with 8 nucleotides matching TRBD1. The ends lost 0 bases at V and 4 bases at J; junction bases unmatched: 1. The CDR3 covers 14 residues. The germline gives CDR1 KGHSH, CDR2 LQKENI. The CDR3 protein is CASSPPGQGYGYTF. CDR3 in DNA: TGTGCCAGCTCACCACCAGGACAGGGCTATGGCTACACCTTC. Together with reference TRBV18 and TRBJ1-2, the CDR3 gives the full variable domain: NAGVMQNPRHLVRRRGQEARLRCSPMKGHSHVYWYRQLPEEGLKFMVYLQKENIIDESGMPKERFSAEFPKEGPSILRIQQVVRGDSAAYFCASSPPGQGYGYTFGSGTRLTVV.

The chain has TRBV2 and TRBJ2-5, with no clear D. Germline values: CDR1 SNHLY, CDR2 FYNNEI. V was shortened by 7 bases and J by 1 base, with 10 bases between the two germline ends. The CDR3 contains 13 residues. DNA of the CDR3: TGTGCCAGCACTAGAGGCCTCCAAGAGACCCAGTACTTC. Residues: CASTRGLQETQYF.

Concerning this clone itself: Within the sample, other DNA sequences also encode this same CDR3. The chain links TRBV20-1 to TRBJ2-5, with D unresolved. This CDR3 contains 11 residues. Germline loops: CDR1 DFQATT, CDR2 SNEGSKA (reference sequence). Between the trimmed V and J ends, which lost 6 bases and 2 bases, there was a span of 7 bases. CDR3 DNA: TGCAGTGCACAATTTCAAGAGACCCAGTACTTC. Amino acids: CSAQFQETQYF.

This clone has only a few counts. The chain carries TRBV28 and TRBJ2-5; 10 nucleotides align to TRBD2. V shed 7 bases and J 1 base; nucleotides not matched to a gene: 12. The CDR3 is 17 residues long. Germline assignment: CDR1 MDHEN and CDR2 SYDVKM. CDR3 DNA: TGTGCCAGCATCCGCGTCCCCAGCGGGGGGGCCCAAGAGACCCAGTACTTC. This translates into CASIRVPSGGAQETQYF.

This clone was recorded at least ten times. The chain has TRBV11-2 and TRBJ1-2, with unresolved D. Deletions cut 5 bases from V and 8 bases from J, with 18 bases between. This CDR3 contains 14 residues. CDR1 is SGHAT, CDR2 FQNNGV, per germline. CDR3 sequence: CASSPHLSGNGYTF. DNA of the CDR3: TGTGCCAGCAGCCCGCATCTTTCGGGGAACGGCTACACCTTC.

V is TRBV4-1 and J is TRBJ1-5; possible D gene TRBD1, 5 bases. The CDR3 runs to 15 residues. Trimming shortened V by 1 base and J by 6 bases, and 13 bases separated the two germline ends. The germline V gene has CDR1 MGHRA and CDR2 YSYEKL. The chain's CDR3 is CASSQGQGGTQPQHF. The DNA of the CDR3 is TGCGCCAGCAGCCAAGGCCAGGGAGGCACTCAGCCCCAGCATTTT.

The CDR3 DNA follows: TGTGCCAGCACTCCGGACAGGGGGACCGGGGAGCTGTTTTTT. It specifies CASTPDRGTGELFF. This chain connects TRBV7-2 to TRBJ2-2; 10 positions agree with TRBD1. The CDR3 is made up of 14 amino acids. The V segment lost 7 bases and the J segment 5 bases; nucleotides outside the gene matches: 4. Germline lookup yields CDR1 SGHTA and CDR2 FQGNSA.

This clone came up once. The chain recombines TRBV3-1 (or the pseudogene TRBV3-2) with TRBJ2-3, with D perhaps matching TRBD1 (7 bases). This CDR3 region has 16 residues. Germline CDR1 reads LGHDT; CDR2 reads YNNKEL (reference sequence). Between the trimmed V and J ends, which lost 3 bases and 3 bases, there was a span of 16 bases. As DNA, the CDR3 is TGTGCCAGCAGCCACTCACCGGCAGGGGGGACAGATACGCAGTATTTT. Its translation is CASSHSPAGGTDTQYF.

This sequence joins TRBV7-9 and TRBJ1-2, with 12 bases aligning to TRBD1. Looked up from germline, CDR1 is SEHNR and CDR2 is FQNEAQ (reference sequence). V was pared by 0 bases and J by 8 bases, with 10 bases of the junction left unmatched. The CDR3 has 17 residues. In DNA form, the CDR3 reads TGTGCCAGCAGCTTAGCGGAGTGGGGACAGGGGGCTTACGGCTACACCTTC. The encoded protein is CASSLAEWGQGAYGYTF.

This sequence joins TRBV29-1 and TRBJ2-1, with 8 bases fitting TRBD2. Germline V gene data show CDR1 as SQVTM and CDR2 as ANQGSEA. This CDR3 comprises 14 residues. Trimming cost V 3 bases and J 5 bases; bases outside gene matches: 6. CDR3 DNA sequence: TGCAGCGTTGATCCCCGGGGGGGGCACAATGAGCAGTTCTTC. Encoded protein: CSVDPRGGHNEQFF.

The chain combines TRBV18 with TRBJ2-5, with D maybe TRBD2 (6 bases). The CDR3 has 16 amino acids. V lost 2 bases to trimming and J lost 6 bases, with 19 bases between them. The germline V gene has CDR1 KGHSH and CDR2 LQKENI. The CDR3 nucleotides are TGTGCCAGCTCACCAGAGAGAGCCGGGGGTGTAAAGACCCAGTACTTC. Residues: CASSPERAGGVKTQYF.

To note about this clone: At the DNA level, this CDR3 is encoded by other sequences in the same sample as well. The chain joins TRBV28 to TRBJ2-6; D is unresolved. Germline assignment: CDR1 MDHEN and CDR2 SYDVKM. Trimming cost V 2 bases and J 1 base, with 6 bases left between them. The CDR3 has 15 amino acids. For the CDR3, the DNA is TGTGCCAGCAGTTTACCCGGTTCTGGGGCCAACGTCCTGACTTTC. Its protein product is CASSLPGSGANVLTF.

The chain combines TRBV11-3 with TRBJ2-1, with 7 bases that match TRBD1. The CDR3 is 14 amino acids. Germline V gene lookup returns CDR1 SGHNT and CDR2 YENEEA. Trimming took 1 base from V and 9 from J; bases not matched to a gene: 6. The chain's CDR3 is CASSLGGTVGEQFF. The DNA for the CDR3 is TGTGCCAGCAGCTTAGGAGGGACAGTAGGTGAGCAGTTCTTC.

The rearrangement uses TRBV7-9 and TRBJ1-2; 7 bases match TRBD1. After removal of 5 bases from V and 7 bases from J, the junction contained 13 bases not matched to a gene. The CDR3 runs 15 residues. The germline CDR1 and CDR2 sequences are SEHNR and FQNEAQ (reference sequence). CDR3 residues: CASSPSDREISGYTF. The CDR3 DNA sequence: TGTGCCAGCAGCCCCTCTGACAGGGAGATCAGTGGCTACACCTTC.

This sequence joins TRBV29-1 and TRBJ2-3; D unclear. This CDR3 has 11 residues. Trimming cost V 3 bases and J 4 bases, with 5 bases left between them. Germline values: CDR1 SQVTM, CDR2 ANQGSEA. The CDR3 protein is CSVDSADTQYF. CDR3 nucleotide sequence: TGCAGCGTTGACTCTGCAGATACGCAGTATTTT.

A single count supports this clone. The rearrangement joins TRBV5-1 to TRBJ2-5, with 12 nucleotides matching TRBD1. Germline-derived CDR1 and CDR2 are SGHRS and YFSETQ. This CDR3 has 16 residues. V gave up 0 bases and J gave up 4 bases; unmatched junction bases: 4. In DNA form, the CDR3 reads TGCGCCAGCAGCTTGGCCGGGACAGGGGGCGTAGAGACCCAGTACTTC. This encodes CASSLAGTGGVETQYF.

This chain uses TRBV6-5 with TRBJ1-2; D not certain. CDR3 length: 10 amino acids. Trimming cost V 10 bases and J 4 bases, with 7 bases left between them. Germline CDR1 reads MNHEY; CDR2 reads SVGAGI. In nucleotides, the CDR3 is TGTGCCACAGGTCCCTATGGCTACACCTTC. It specifies CATGPYGYTF.